These T cell receptor beta chains were read from a single sample in a study of cytomegalovirus exposure and HLA in healthy donors. Data came from immunoSEQ multiplex PCR; TCRdb stores just in-frame clones and leaves some out. This sample has some 250,000 clones, with about 90% found just once. Sequencing was carried out using PBMCs. The receptor source for this set is a woman in her twenties or thirties in good health and CMV-seronegative. Each CDR3 is given with its conserved first and last residue. The order of the fields is clone size, D gene, J gene, CDR3 length, V gene, CDR3 DNA, CDR3 protein. A D gene is named only where the DNA matches it firmly. Clone size appears in some rows only: once, few, many, or a class for an expanded clone.

- | - | TRBJ2-1 | 14 | TRBV19 | TGTGCCTCCATCGGGACACGCCAATGGGGGGAGCAGTTCTTC | CASIGTRQWGEQFF
- | - | TRBJ2-5 | 15 | TRBV2 | TGTGCCAGCAGAGCGCATGGGCAGGGAAGGGAGACCCAGTACTTC | CASRAHGQGRETQYF
many | TRBD2 | TRBJ2-1 | 14 | TRBV29-1 | TGCAGCGTTGGATATAGCGGGGATTACAATGAGCAGTTCTTC | CSVGYSGDYNEQFF
- | TRBD1 | TRBJ2-1 | 15 | TRBV27 | TGTGCCAGCAGTGGACAGGTCCGCTCCTACAATGAGCAGTTCTTC | CASSGQVRSYNEQFF
- | TRBD1 | TRBJ1-1 | 14 | TRBV14 | TGTGCCAGCAGCCAGACAGGGGGAGCAGCTGAAGCTTTCTTT | CASSQTGGAAEAFF
- | - | TRBJ2-7 | 14 | TRBV18 | TGTGCCAGCTCACCTGCTAGACTCCTCTACGAGCAGTACTTC | CASSPARLLYEQYF
- | - | TRBJ1-5 | 15 | TRBV19 | TGTGCCAGTAGTAGTACAGGGACCTACAATCAGCCCCAGCATTTT | CASSSTGTYNQPQHF
- | - | TRBJ1-5 | 15 | TRBV19 | TGTGCCAGTAGTCCCCGAGGGCACCCCAATCAGCCCCAGCATTTT | CASSPRGHPNQPQHF
- | - | TRBJ2-7 | 14 | TRBV11-2 | TGTGCCAGCAGCTTAGAGGCCAGACACTACGAGCAGTACTTC | CASSLEARHYEQYF
few | TRBD1 | TRBJ2-7 | 15 | TRBV19 | TGTGCCAGTAGTATCAACCGGGACAGGCCCTACGAGCAGTACTTC | CASSINRDRPYEQYF
- | - | TRBJ1-3 | 15 | TRBV4-3 | TGCGCCAGCAGCCAAGGGCGAAACTCTGGAAACACCATATATTTT | CASSQGRNSGNTIYF
- | TRBD1 | TRBJ2-7 | 12 | TRBV29-1 | TGCAGCGTTGGGGACAGGGCCTACGAGCAGTACTTC | CSVGDRAYEQYF
- | - | TRBJ2-5 | 12 | TRBV29-1 | TGCAGCGTTTTGGATCGAAAAGAGACCCAGTACTTC | CSVLDRKETQYF